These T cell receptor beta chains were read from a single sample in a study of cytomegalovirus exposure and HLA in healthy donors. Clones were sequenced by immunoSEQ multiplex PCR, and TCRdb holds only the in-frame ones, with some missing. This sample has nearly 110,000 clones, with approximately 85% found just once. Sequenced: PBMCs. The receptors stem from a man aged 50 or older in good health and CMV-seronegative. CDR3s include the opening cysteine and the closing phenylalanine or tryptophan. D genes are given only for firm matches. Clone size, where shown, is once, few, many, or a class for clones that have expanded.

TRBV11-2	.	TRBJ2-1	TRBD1	TGTGCCAGTCAAAGGGACAGGGCTTCCTACAATGAGCAGTTCTTC	CASQRDRASYNEQFF
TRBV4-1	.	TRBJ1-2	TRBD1	TGCGCCAGCCGAGAGCACAGGGGATTGAGGTATGGCTACACCTTC	CASREHRGLRYGYTF
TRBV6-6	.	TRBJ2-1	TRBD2	TGTGCCAGCAGCGGCTGGGGACTAGCGGGGTATGAGCAGTTCTTC	CASSGWGLAGYEQFF
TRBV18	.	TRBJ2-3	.	TGTGCCAGCTCACTGCAACCTGGGGCGGATTCCACAGATACGCAGTATTTT	CASSLQPGADSTDTQYF
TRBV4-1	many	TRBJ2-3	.	TGCGCCAGCAGCCAAGTGATGACGCAGGGCCCAGATACGCAGTATTTT	CASSQVMTQGPDTQYF
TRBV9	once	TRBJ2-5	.	TGTGCCAGCAGCGTCGGAGGCGGCCCGGAGACCCAGTACTTC	CASSVGGGPETQYF
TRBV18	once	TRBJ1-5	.	TGTGCCAGCTCTCCAGGAGGAGGGATCGGGCAGCCCCAGCATTTT	CASSPGGGIGQPQHF
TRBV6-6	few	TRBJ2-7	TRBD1	TGTGCCAGCACCACGCGGGGACAGGGCACGGGCGAGCAGTACTTC	CASTTRGQGTGEQYF
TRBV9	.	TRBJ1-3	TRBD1	TGTGCCAGCAGCCCCGGGACAGGGGGAAACACCATATATTTT	CASSPGTGGNTIYF
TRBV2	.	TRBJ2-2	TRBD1	TGTGCCAGCAGGACAAGGGACAGCAGCTTCGTCCAGATCACGACCGGGGAGCTGTTTTTT	CASRTRDSSFVQITTGELFF
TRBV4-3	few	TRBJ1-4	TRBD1	TGCGCCAGCAGCCAAGATGGGAGACAGGGGGGTGAAAAACTGTTTTTT	CASSQDGRQGGEKLFF
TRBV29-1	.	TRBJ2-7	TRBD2	TGCAGCGCCGGTAGCGGGGGGGCCGGGGAGCAGTACTTC	CSAGSGGAGEQYF
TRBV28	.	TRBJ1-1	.	TGTGCCAGCAGTTCGGGGGGGAATGAAGCTTTCTTT	CASSSGGNEAFF
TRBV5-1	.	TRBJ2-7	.	TGCGCCAGCAGCTTGGCGGACCTGGGAGACGAGCAGTACTTC	CASSLADLGDEQYF
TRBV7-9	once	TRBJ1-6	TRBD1	TGTGCCAGCAGCGTCGGGACAGCTAATTCACCCCTCCACTTT	CASSVGTANSPLHF
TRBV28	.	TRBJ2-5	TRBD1	TGTGCCAGCAGTTCAAACAGGGGGACTGGAGAGACCCAGTACTTC	CASSSNRGTGETQYF
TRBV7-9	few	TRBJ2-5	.	TGTGCCAGCAGCTTAATCGGAGAGACCCAGTACTTC	CASSLIGETQYF
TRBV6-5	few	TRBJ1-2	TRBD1	TGTGCCAGCAGTTTAGGACAGGGGAATGGCTACACCTTC	CASSLGQGNGYTF
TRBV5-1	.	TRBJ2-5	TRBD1	TGCGCCAGCAGCCCACTACAGGGGGGAGGAGAGACCCAGTACTTC	CASSPLQGGGETQYF
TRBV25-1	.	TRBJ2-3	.	TGTGCCAGCAGTGGTACAGACACAGATACGCAGTATTTT	CASSGTDTDTQYF
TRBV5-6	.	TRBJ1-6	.	TGTGCCAGCAGCTCATATAATTCACCCCTCCACTTT	CASSSYNSPLHF
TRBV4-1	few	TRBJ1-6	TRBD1	TGCGCCAGCAGCCAAGAGGACAGGGCCAATTCACCCCTCCACTTT	CASSQEDRANSPLHF
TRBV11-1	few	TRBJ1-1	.	TGTGCCAGCAGCTTATTCCCCACGGACACTGAAGCTTTCTTT	CASSLFPTDTEAFF
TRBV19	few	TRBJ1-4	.	TGTGCCAGTAGTATAGGGGGCAGGGTTGGCGAAAAACTGTTTTTT	CASSIGGRVGEKLFF
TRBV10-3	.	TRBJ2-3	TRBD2	TGTGCCATCGCCGGGGGGTGGGGAACAGATACGCAGTATTTT	CAIAGGWGTDTQYF
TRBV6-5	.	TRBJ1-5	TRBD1	TGTGCCAGCACTACTGGACAGGGAGGAGATCAGCCCCAGCATTTT	CASTTGQGGDQPQHF
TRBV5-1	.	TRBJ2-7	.	TGCGCCAGCATGGCCCCCGAGGCCCGACCCTACGAGCAGTACTTC	CASMAPEARPYEQYF
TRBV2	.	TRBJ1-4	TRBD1	TGTGCCAGCAGTGTTTTACAGGGGGCTGGGGAAAAACTGTTTTTT	CASSVLQGAGEKLFF
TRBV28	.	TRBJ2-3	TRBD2	TGTGCCAGCAGTTATCGCGGGGGGGCGAATAGAGATACGCAGTATTTT	CASSYRGGANRDTQYF
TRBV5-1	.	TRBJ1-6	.	TGCGCCAGCAGCTTGGATCGGGGCGGGAACTCACCCCTCCACTTT	CASSLDRGGNSPLHF
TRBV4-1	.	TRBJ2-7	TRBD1	TGCGCCAGCAGCCCGCGACAGGGGCCCTACGAGCAGTACTTC	CASSPRQGPYEQYF
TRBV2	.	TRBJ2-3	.	TGTGCCAGCGGCCCTGGGCGGGGTATAGCAGATACGCAGTATTTT	CASGPGRGIADTQYF
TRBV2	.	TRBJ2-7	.	TGTGCCAGCAGTGAACAGGGAGGTTTCCACGAGCAGTACTTC	CASSEQGGFHEQYF
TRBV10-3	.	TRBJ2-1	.	TGTGCCACCTCCTCTACCTACAATGAGCAGTTCTTC	CATSSTYNEQFF
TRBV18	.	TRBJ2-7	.	TGTGCCAGCTCTGAGGGATCCGGCTACGAGCAGTACTTC	CASSEGSGYEQYF
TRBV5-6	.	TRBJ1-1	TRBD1	TGTGCCAGCAGCTTTACAGGGGGCGCAGGTGAAGCTTTCTTT	CASSFTGGAGEAFF
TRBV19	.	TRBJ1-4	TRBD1	TGTGCCAGTCAACAGGGGCCAGCTAATGAAAAACTGTTTTTT	CASQQGPANEKLFF
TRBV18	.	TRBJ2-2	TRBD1	TGTGCCAGCTCAGTCGGACAGGGGGTGCCCGGGGAGCTGTTTTTT	CASSVGQGVPGELFF
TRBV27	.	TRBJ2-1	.	TGCCTATCGGGGGGCTGGAGGAATGAGCAGTTCTTC	CLSGGWRNEQFF
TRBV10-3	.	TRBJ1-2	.	TGTGCCATCCAAGGACAGTACGATGGCTACACCTTC	CAIQGQYDGYTF
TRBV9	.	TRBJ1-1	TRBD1	TGTGCCAGCAGCCGACAGGGGGCAAACACTGAAGCTTTCTTT	CASSRQGANTEAFF
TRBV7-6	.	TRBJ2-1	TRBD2	TGTGCCAGCAGCCCTGGGACTAGCGGGACTTACAATGAGCAGTTCTTC	CASSPGTSGTYNEQFF
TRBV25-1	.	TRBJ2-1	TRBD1	TGTGCCAGCAGAGTCACAGGGGGCTACAATGAGCAGTTCTTC	CASRVTGGYNEQFF
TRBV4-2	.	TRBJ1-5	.	TGTGCCAGCAGCCCACGACCAGGAACTCAGCCCCAGCATTTT	CASSPRPGTQPQHF
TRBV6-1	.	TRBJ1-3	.	TGTGCCAGCACCGGACACCACTTCTCTGGAAACACCATATATTTT	CASTGHHFSGNTIYF
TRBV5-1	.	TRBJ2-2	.	TGCGCCAGCAGCTTGGCTTCAGGGGCCACCGGCACCGGGGAGCTGTTTTTT	CASSLASGATGTGELFF
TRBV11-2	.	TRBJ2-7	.	TGTGCCAGCAGCTTGAACCGGCAGGCCTACGAGCAGTACTTC	CASSLNRQAYEQYF
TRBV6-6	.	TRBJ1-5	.	TGTGCCAGCAGGGGCAGCGGGGGAGATCAGCCCCAGCATTTT	CASRGSGGDQPQHF
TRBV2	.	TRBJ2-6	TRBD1	TGTGCCAGCAGGGACAGGGGGCGAACGTCCTCTGGGGCCAACGTCCTGACTTTC	CASRDRGRTSSGANVLTF
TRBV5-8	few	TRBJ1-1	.	TGTGCCAGCAGTTACACAGAGTACACTGAAGCTTTCTTT	CASSYTEYTEAFF
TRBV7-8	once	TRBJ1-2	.	TGTGCCAGCAGCTTAGGGGCGGGCAGAGTCTTAGGCTACACCTTC	CASSLGAGRVLGYTF
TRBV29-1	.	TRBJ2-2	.	TGCAGCGTTGCGGGGGACACCGGGGAGCTGTTTTTT	CSVAGDTGELFF
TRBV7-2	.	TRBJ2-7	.	TGTGCCAGCAGCACGCTCGGAGGGGCCGCCTACGAGCAGTACTTC	CASSTLGGAAYEQYF
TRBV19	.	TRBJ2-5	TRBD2	TGTGCCAGCGGGACTAGCGGGGTGCAAGAGACCCAGTACTTC	CASGTSGVQETQYF
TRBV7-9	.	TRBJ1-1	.	TGTGCCAGCAGCTTAGAACGCAGTGGAGCTTTCTTT	CASSLERSGAFF